One T cell receptor beta chain is described in this entry. The antigen is undetermined. This entry is derived from a study of blood T cells in healthy people across ages. Extraction of total RNA produced a minimum of 5.5 micrograms from each sample. Primers used in a second PCR of about 6 to 11 cycles were a sample-barcoded 5' primer and a J-beta primer mix. One entry per CDR3 protein, called by TCRdb with MiXCR from the 5' RACE reads. The table includes some 920,000 distinct CDR3 sequences, 51% detected once. General study results and limits: A strong correlation was seen between TCR beta diversity and naive T cell percentage.

This TCR came from a woman aged 60-75 years in good health. Sequences were obtained from blood.

CDR3 region: CASSQDRASGVAYEQYF. The CDR3 bases are TGCGCCAGCAGCCAAGATCGGGCGTCGGGTGTTGCCTACGAGCAGTACTTC. This rearrangement joins TRBV4-1 to TRBJ2-7; D is uncertain. This CDR3 comprises 17 residues. V lost 0 bases and J 2 bases, leaving 17 bases between the germline ends. The germline V gene has CDR1 MGHRA and CDR2 YSYEKL.